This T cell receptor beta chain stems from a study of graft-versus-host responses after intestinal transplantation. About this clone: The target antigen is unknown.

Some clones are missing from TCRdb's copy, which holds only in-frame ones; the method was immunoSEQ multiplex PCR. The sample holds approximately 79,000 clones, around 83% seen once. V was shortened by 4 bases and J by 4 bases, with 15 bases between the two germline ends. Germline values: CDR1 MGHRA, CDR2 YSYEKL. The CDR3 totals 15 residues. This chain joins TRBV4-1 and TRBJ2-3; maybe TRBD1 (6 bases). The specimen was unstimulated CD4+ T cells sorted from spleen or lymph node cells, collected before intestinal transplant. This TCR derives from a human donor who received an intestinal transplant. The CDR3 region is CASSRPGAGSDTQYF. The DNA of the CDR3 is TGCGCCAGCAGCCGACCAGGGGCAGGGTCAGATACGCAGTATTTT.